This is a list of T cell receptor beta chains from one sample in a study of cytomegalovirus exposure and HLA in healthy donors. Assay: immunoSEQ multiplex PCR; the TCRdb copy retains only in-frame clones and omits some. This table holds about 90,000 clones, 70% to 85% found once. Sequencing used PBMCs. Receptor source: a man aged 18 to 35 in good health and CMV-seronegative. The CDR3 runs from the conserved cysteine through the conserved F or W. Clone size appears in some rows only: once, few, many, or a class for an expanded clone.

CDR3: CASRGRLGNNEQFF
size: .
V: TRBV2

CDR3: CASLGLLSTDTQYF
size: .
V: TRBV28

CDR3: CASSYGQRTYEQYF
size: .
V: TRBV5-8

CDR3: CASSRPGQGDSYEQYF
size: .
V: TRBV23-1

CDR3: CASSSTGQDPYEQYF
size: .
V: TRBV6-6

CDR3: CSVDRRGRSDNEQFF
size: .
V: TRBV29-1

CDR3: CASSLDRANTEAFF
size: .
V: TRBV19

CDR3: CASSPWGPGLAGGETQYF
size: few
V: TRBV11-3

CDR3: CASSLRWTANTEAFF
size: .
V: TRBV5-1

CDR3: CASLAGGRDTQYF
size: .
V: TRBV28

CDR3: CAIRDSGGTLHEHLEAFF
size: .
V: TRBV10-3

CDR3: CAWVLAGSTDTQYF
size: .
V: TRBV30

CDR3: CASSQVPRGESTDTQYF
size: .
V: TRBV4-1

CDR3: CAWSRGNGNQPQHF
size: once
V: TRBV30

CDR3: CASSRQRTGGLGEQYF
size: .
V: TRBV18

CDR3: CSAMDRKDWGYTF
size: .
V: TRBV29-1

CDR3: CASSESGTSPGNEQFF
size: .
V: TRBV6-1

CDR3: CASRSRYEQYF
size: .
V: TRBV6-5

CDR3: CSVEEGQGASNEQFF
size: .
V: TRBV29-1

CDR3: CSVFTIGLAGPTDTQYF
size: once
V: TRBV29-1